The 4 T cell receptor beta chains below were found in one sample sequenced in a study of a mutant IDH1 vaccine in newly diagnosed glioma. These receptors lack a known antigen. Time point of the sample: week 35, safety follow-up. In every dose of vaccine, 300 ug of mutant IDH1 20-mer peptide was given alongside topical imiquimod. Assay: immunoSEQ multiplex PCR; the TCRdb copy retains only in-frame clones and omits some. Here the sample spans more than 25,000 clones, about 70% being singletons. The sequences come from PBMCs, collected from a glioma patient whose treatment included an IDH1 peptide vaccine. These receptors were obtained from a man aged 45-65 years with glioma.

This clone has just a few counts. The V call is TRBV30, the J call TRBJ1-1; D is uncertain. The V gene's germline CDR1 is GTSNPN and CDR2 SVGIG (reference sequence). The length of the CDR3 is 11 residues. The V and J ends lost 0 bases and 8 bases respectively, with 7 bases between them. CDR3 coding DNA: TGTGCCTGGAGTGTTAAGACAGAAGCTTTCTTT. It codes for CAWSVKTEAFF.

This chain uses TRBV5-1 with TRBJ2-3; D unresolved. The CDR3 loop spans 15 amino acids. Germline loops: CDR1 SGHRS, CDR2 YFSETQ. Between the trimmed V and J ends, which lost 6 bases and 4 bases, there was a span of 18 bases. CDR3: CASKIGPHVPDTQYF. The CDR3 DNA reads TGCGCCAGCAAGATAGGCCCTCATGTGCCAGATACGCAGTATTTT.

This clone was detected only once. The CDR3 DNA sequence: TGTGCCAGCAGCGAGCTTCTGGCGGGAGGGCCTCGAGAGCAGTACTTC. It yields the protein CASSELLAGGPREQYF. V is TRBV7-9 and J is TRBJ2-7; 9 bases line up with TRBD2. Per germline, CDR1 SEHNR and CDR2 FQNEAQ (reference sequence). There are 16 residues in the CDR3. Unmatched junction bases numbered 15, after V lost 5 bases and J lost 7 bases.

The chain has TRBV4-3 and TRBJ1-1; possible D gene TRBD1, 5 bases. V lost 0 bases to trimming and J lost 10 bases, with 12 bases between them. The CDR3 runs to 13 residues. Germline loops: CDR1 LGHNA, CDR2 YSLEER. In nucleotides, the CDR3 is TGCGCCAGCAGCCAAGATAGGACAACGACAGCTTTCTTT. This encodes CASSQDRTTTAFF.